This TCR beta chain was found in a study of blood T cell repertoires in COVID-19 (dated by TCRdb to about 2020). A note on the overall study: The collaborator samples originated in the United States, Italy and Spain and spanned the acute and convalescent phases of COVID-19. Deeply sampled blood TCRbeta repertoires from subjects exposed to, actively infected with, or recovered from COVID-19 were included in the dataset. The repertoires were released in a freely available public database intended as a resource for research on the immune response to SARS-CoV-2. Nearly every sample came with metadata listing a de-identified subject ID, COVID-19 status, age in years and sex. The material from the prospective study consisted of cDNA or gDNA derived from T cells, B-cell-depleted T cells, or PBMCs. Where HLA class I and class II types were available, the types were taken from metadata supplied by the sample provider, not from assay-based typing. Samples were obtained from the ongoing ImmuneRACE study (first 160 participants) and from approximately 1,200 subjects provided by 6 global collaborators. Broad study findings and their caveats: The quantity of clinical and demographic metadata differed by source and by participant and was supplied without curation.

V is trimmed back by 6 bases and J by 0 bases, and the junction contains 3 bases that no gene match accounts for. Including cysteine and phenylalanine, the CDR3 has 15 amino acids. Only the CDR3 DNA stays, 45 bases, in frame from base 1. From a lookup of the germline V gene, CDR1 and CDR2 are ENHRY and SYGVKD. Notes on this clone: This receptor's antigen is unknown. Per-base quality was not reported, and no clone a single base away is much larger than it.

In the prospective study, participants were roughly 18 to 90 years old, resided in 20 to 30 geographic areas of the United States, and were enrolled through a virtual design. In the prospective study, participants were assigned to cohorts based on the clinical history participants reported in a screening survey and a study questionnaire. Mobile phlebotomists in the prospective study collected whole blood, serum and a nasopharyngeal or oropharyngeal swab from every participant. Prospective study participants could optionally give additional blood draws and questionnaires over an approximately 2-month period. Blood samples from the prospective study were shipped frozen or at room temperature prior to DNA extraction. The immunoSEQ Assay, a bias-controlled multiplex PCR, was used to amplify TCRbeta CDR3 regions from genomic DNA. In the source study's methods: Within the assay, amplification of reference gene primers was used to estimate how many nucleated cells each sample contained. Sequence reads were collapsed and filtered to measure the absolute abundance of every unique TCRbeta CDR3 rearrangement. Productive Simpson clonality was computed per sample as the square root of Simpson's diversity index over productive rearrangements. What TCRdb holds here is the immuneACCESS table cut down to in-frame rearrangements. Part of the clones is not present; checked against another copy, under half of the missing clones reflect an unresolved V gene, and the others are unexplained. Clone size and V and J calls were adopted from that table, with D and trimming inferred from the DNA. Recorded for this sample are under 250,000 clones; about 86% of them occurred a single time. The ten largest clones take up about 8.9% of the sample.

Sequencing was performed on PBMCs or T cells enriched from blood (not recorded which). This TCR was sampled from a woman in her fifties or sixties with acute COVID-19. The sequence joins TRBV10-3 to TRBJ2-2; 8 bases in the junction line up with TRBD1. Read as DNA, the sequence is TGTGCCATCAGAGACAGGGGCCCGAACACCGGGGAGCTGTTTTTT. This is translated as CAIRDRGPNTGELFF.